Below, 28 T cell receptor beta chains from the same sample are listed, as sequenced in a study of shared clonotypes between healthy human individuals. Sequencing used immunoSEQ multiplex PCR; TCRdb keeps in-frame clones, though not all of them. The table includes about 490,000 clones, about 79% detected once. Sequencing used PBMCs. These receptors all come from a woman in her thirties or forties in good health. Some clones in this sample may be carry-over from other donors' samples.

The rearrangement uses TRBV6-5 and TRBJ1-2, with unresolved D. This CDR3 region has 11 residues. Germline-derived CDR1 and CDR2 are MNHEY and SVGAGI. V shed 4 bases and J shed 5 bases, with 5 bases lying between them. CDR3 protein: CASSSLYGYTF. In nucleotides, the CDR3 is TGTGCCAGCAGTTCTCTGTATGGCTACACCTTC.

The V and J genes are TRBV28 and TRBJ1-3, with TRBD1 as a possible D gene (6 bases). CDR1 MDHEN and CDR2 SYDVKM come from the germline V gene. This CDR3 has 12 residues. V gave up 3 bases and J gave up 11 bases, with 11 bases separating them. The chain's CDR3 is CASSFGGRPIYF. The CDR3 DNA is TGTGCCAGCAGTTTTGGGGGGCGGCCCATATATTTT.

The chain has TRBV2 and TRBJ1-1, with D uncertain. There are 15 residues in the CDR3. The V end lost 2 bases, the J end lost 3 bases, and 13 bases lay between the germline ends. Germline V lookup: CDR1 SNHLY, CDR2 FYNNEI. CDR3 amino acids: CASSELMEWDTEAFF. The CDR3 DNA sequence: TGTGCCAGCAGTGAATTAATGGAATGGGACACTGAAGCTTTCTTT.

The chain joins TRBV5-6 to TRBJ1-2, with TRBD1 matching over 7 bases. V lost 2 bases, J lost 4 bases, and 5 bases stayed unmatched. CDR3 length: 14 amino acids. Germline values: CDR1 SGHDT, CDR2 YYEEEE. CDR3 sequence reads: CASSLRQGLYGYTF. In DNA, the CDR3 is TGTGCCAGCAGCTTACGACAGGGCCTCTATGGCTACACCTTC.

CDR3 bases: TGTGCCAGCGTACGACCGAAAGGATTATCCTACGAGCAGTACTTC. Its translation is CASVRPKGLSYEQYF. The chain employs TRBV2 and TRBJ2-7; unclear D gene. Germline V gives CDR1 SNHLY, CDR2 FYNNEI. The germline V and J ends were trimmed by 8 bases and 1 base, with 18 bases remaining between them. The CDR3 runs 15 residues.

The chain couples TRBV7-9 to TRBJ2-5, with 7 bases that match TRBD1. The CDR3 spans 17 residues. The germline CDR1 and CDR2 sequences are SEHNR and FQNEAQ (reference sequence). V was clipped by 4 bases and J by 7 bases; unmatched bases: 18. Here the CDR3 reads CASSSTQGTAYLGTQYF. The CDR3 DNA reads as TGTGCCAGCAGCTCGACCCAGGGGACAGCGTACCTCGGGACCCAGTACTTC.

This rearrangement joins TRBV6-1 to TRBJ2-2; TRBD2 matches at 9 bases. CDR1 and CDR2 (germline): MNHNS, SASEGT. With 6 bases clipped from V and 7 bases from J, the junction kept 6 bases outside the gene matches. The CDR3 sequence is 14 residues long. This CDR3 is CASSLAGAGGELFF. In DNA, the CDR3 is TGTGCCAGCAGCTTAGCGGGAGCGGGCGGGGAGCTGTTTTTT.

The rearrangement uses TRBV7-2 and TRBJ2-3; TRBD2 aligns across 8 bases. After removal of 6 bases from V and 4 bases from J, the junction contained 9 bases not matched to a gene. This CDR3 is built from 15 residues. Germline V CDR1 and CDR2: SGHTA, FQGNSA. The CDR3 here is CASSEVAGMSDTQYF. CDR3 DNA sequence: TGTGCCAGCAGTGAGGTAGCGGGAATGTCAGATACGCAGTATTTT.

V usage is TRBV28 and J usage is TRBJ1-5; weak D call: TRBD1 (5 bases). From germline, CDR1 is MDHEN and CDR2 SYDVKM. This CDR3 has 14 amino acids. V shed 5 bases and J shed 4 bases, with 12 bases lying between them. The CDR3 loop reads CASSPPGPNQPQHF. Written as DNA, the CDR3 is TGTGCCAGCAGTCCACCGGGACCGAATCAGCCCCAGCATTTT.

In DNA form, the CDR3 reads TGTGCCAGCAGTGTGGGGGAGGGCTACACCTTC. This translates into CASSVGEGYTF. The gene calls are TRBV2 and TRBJ1-2, with TRBD1 as a possible D gene (5 bases). The CDR3 covers 11 residues. Germline CDR1 and CDR2: SNHLY and FYNNEI. V shed 4 bases and J shed 8 bases, with 8 bases lying between them. The full variable domain, with the rest looked up from reference TRBV2 and TRBJ1-2, is EPEVTQTPSHQVTQMGQEVILRCVPISNHLYFYWYRQILGQKVEFLVSFYNNEISEKSEIFDDQFSVERPDGSNFTLKIRSTKLEDSAMYFCASSVGEGYTFGSGTRLTVV.

Note on this clone: This is likely an artifact of a read error, given a far larger clone one base away. The chain combines TRBV7-3 with TRBJ1-4; tentative D call: TRBD1 (5 bases). The CDR3 covers 16 residues. From germline, CDR1 is SGHTA and CDR2 FQGTGA. The CDR3 loop reads CASSSRDPATDEKLFF. Written as DNA, the CDR3 is TGTGCCAGCAGCTCTCGGGACCCTGCAACTGATGAAAAACTGTTTTTT.

This clone was observed once. The chain links TRBV15 to TRBJ2-3, with 9 bases aligning to TRBD2. This CDR3 has 15 amino acids. The J segment lost 5 bases and the V segment lost 0 bases, leaving 3 bases of the junction unmatched. CDR1 is LNHNV, CDR2 YYDKDF, per germline (reference sequence). The CDR3 protein is CATSRDAGGGDTQYF. The DNA for the CDR3 is TGTGCCACCAGCAGAGATGCGGGAGGGGGAGATACGCAGTATTTT.

This clone came up many times. The chain is built from TRBV29-1 and TRBJ2-5, with D tentatively TRBD2 (5 bases). The CDR3 is 13 amino acids. CDR1 is SQVTM and CDR2 is ANQGSEA in the germline V gene. Trimming shortened V by 7 bases and J by 5 bases, and 17 bases separated the two germline ends. CDR3 nucleotide sequence: TGCAGCGCAGAGCCCCGAGGGCGTGAGACCCAGTACTTC. The encoded protein is CSAEPRGRETQYF.

V is TRBV5-4 and J is TRBJ2-3, with TRBD1 as a possible D gene (5 bases). The CDR3 loop spans 14 amino acids. Germline assignment: CDR1 SGHNT and CDR2 YYREEE (reference sequence). V was cut by 5 bases and J by 0 bases, with 10 bases left in between. CDR3 nucleotides: TGTGCCAGCAGAACAGGTGCTAGCACAGATACGCAGTATTTT. This encodes CASRTGASTDTQYF.

V is TRBV11-3 and J is TRBJ2-2, with D unresolved. Trimming cost V 1 base and J 5 bases, with 8 bases left between them. The germline V gene has CDR1 SGHNT and CDR2 YENEEA. There are 14 residues in the CDR3. The CDR3 reads CASSLGVGTGELFF. Here the CDR3 DNA reads TGTGCCAGCAGCTTAGGGGTCGGGACCGGGGAGCTGTTTTTT.

V gene TRBV6-4 combines with J gene TRBJ2-4, with a possible D match to TRBD2 (5 bases). Trimming took 2 bases from V and 0 from J, leaving 11 bases between them. The CDR3 extends over 16 amino acids. Germline lookup yields CDR1 MRHNA and CDR2 SNTAGT. The CDR3 sequence is CASSDVSGLAKNIQYF. DNA of the CDR3: TGTGCCAGCAGTGACGTCAGCGGCCTAGCCAAAAACATTCAGTACTTC.

The CDR3 nucleotides are TGTGCCAGCAGCTATAGGACGATGGACGGGGGGACCGGGGAGCTGTTTTTT. Translation: CASSYRTMDGGTGELFF. This chain links TRBV28 with TRBJ2-2; TRBD2 matches 7 bases. In germline, CDR1 is MDHEN, CDR2 SYDVKM. V gave up 6 bases and J gave up 5 bases; unmatched junction bases: 15. The CDR3 has 17 amino acids.

As for this clone: This clone may be a read error of a much larger clone one base away. V gene TRBV15 combines with J gene TRBJ2-5; D unclear. The CDR3 runs 15 residues. The germline V gene has CDR1 LNHNV and CDR2 YYDKDF (reference sequence). The CDR3 region has the DNA TGTACCACCAGCAGAGATCCCGGGCCTCAAGAGACCCAGTACTTC. Protein: CTTSRDPGPQETQYF. Full variable domain (remainder filled in from reference TRBV15 and TRBJ2-5): DAMVIQNPRYQVTQFGKPVTLSCSQTLNHNVMYWYQQKSSQAPKLLFHYYDKDFNNEADTPDNFQSRRPNTSFCFLDIRSPGLGDTAMYLCTTSRDPGPQETQYFGPGTRLLVL.

For this clone: A far larger clone is one nucleotide away, so this likely arose from a read error. Within the sample, other DNA sequences also encode this same CDR3. The rearrangement links TRBV10-3 to TRBJ1-4; D not resolved. The germline V gene has CDR1 ENHRY and CDR2 SYGVKD. The CDR3 consists of 13 residues. CDR3 coding DNA: TGTGCCATCAGTGAGCCGCGGGATGAAAAACTGTTCTTT. This codes for CAISEPRDEKLFF.

The chain is built from TRBV9 and TRBJ2-5, with D maybe TRBD1 (5 bases). In germline, CDR1 is SGDLS, CDR2 YYNGEE. Deletions cut 6 bases from V and 3 bases from J, with 15 bases between. The CDR3 has 14 residues. CDR3 in amino acids: CASTSGPSEETQYF. In DNA form, the CDR3 reads TGTGCCAGCACGTCAGGGCCAAGCGAAGAGACCCAGTACTTC.

This clone has more than one count but fewer than ten. The V gene is TRBV19, the J gene TRBJ2-6; no definite D call. The CDR3 covers 15 residues. V shed 3 bases and J shed 2 bases, with 8 bases lying between them. Germline-derived CDR1 and CDR2 are LNHDA and SQIVND (reference sequence). The CDR3 region is CASSMYIAGANVLTF. CDR3 coding DNA: TGTGCCAGTAGTATGTACATCGCTGGGGCCAACGTCCTGACTTTC. Full variable domain (rest looked up from reference TRBV19 and TRBJ2-6): DGGITQSPKYLFRKEGQNVTLSCEQNLNHDAMYWYRQDPGQGLRLIYYSQIVNDFQKGDIAEGYSVSREKKESFPLTVTSAQKNPTAFYLCASSMYIAGANVLTFGAGSRLTVL.

The chain has TRBV5-6 and TRBJ2-1, with 11 bases identical to TRBD2. The germline V gene encodes CDR1 SGHDT and CDR2 YYEEEE. This CDR3 is built from 16 residues. V lost 2 bases and J lost 7; bases outside the gene matches: 8. CDR3 in amino acids: CASSFLAGGHRNEQFF. CDR3 coding DNA: TGTGCCAGCAGCTTCCTAGCGGGAGGCCACAGGAATGAGCAGTTCTTC.

V and J are TRBV14 and TRBJ2-6; D is unresolved. V was pared by 4 bases and J by 0 bases, with 10 bases between. CDR1 SGHDN and CDR2 FVKESK come from the germline V gene. CDR3 length equals 16 residues. DNA for the CDR3: TGTGCCAGCAGCCTCTTACTCCCCTCTGGGGCCAACGTCCTGACTTTC. Residues: CASSLLLPSGANVLTF.

The chain uses TRBV5-4 and TRBJ2-5; D may be TRBD1 (6 bases). The end of the DNA aligns better with TRBJ2-7, so the J call may be wrong. The CDR3 is 14 residues long. Germline V gene lookup returns CDR1 SGHNT and CDR2 YYREEE (reference sequence). The CDR3 reads CASSLGTDTYEQYF. The CDR3 DNA sequence: TGTGCCAGCAGCTTGGGGACAGACACCTACGAGCAGTACTTC.

The chain uses TRBV2 and TRBJ2-5; TRBD2 is a possible D gene (6 bases). The germline V gene has CDR1 SNHLY and CDR2 FYNNEI. Trimming left V 6 bases short and J 3 bases short, with 14 bases between. This CDR3 has 14 amino acids. The CDR3 nucleotides are TGTGCCAGCAGGGACTACCCGGGAGAAGAGACCCAGTACTTC. The encoded protein is CASRDYPGEETQYF.

This chain joins TRBV25-1 and TRBJ2-5, with 11 nucleotides matching TRBD2. V was clipped by 2 bases and J by 2 bases; unmatched bases: 4. Looked up from germline, CDR1 is MGHDK and CDR2 is SYGVNS. The CDR3 runs to 16 residues. The CDR3 protein is CASSETSGRVQETQYF. The CDR3 coding sequence is TGTGCCAGCAGTGAAACTAGCGGGAGAGTACAAGAGACCCAGTACTTC.

The chain couples TRBV19 to TRBJ1-1, with D possibly matching TRBD1 (6 bases). CDR1 is LNHDA and CDR2 is SQIVND in the germline V gene (reference sequence). The CDR3 is made up of 16 amino acids. Trimming removed 0 bases at V and 4 bases at J, with 15 bases between. For the CDR3, the DNA is TGTGCCAGTAGTATAGATTGGGGGCTGCCCGGCACTGAAGCTTTCTTT. It encodes CASSIDWGLPGTEAFF.

This chain joins TRBV28 and TRBJ2-2; weak D call: TRBD2 (5 bases). CDR1 and CDR2 (germline): MDHEN, SYDVKM. Trimming took 11 bases from V and 4 from J, leaving 14 bases between them. This CDR3 has 13 amino acids. The CDR3 DNA sequence: TGTGCCGGGAGACAAGGCCTCACCGGGGAGCTGTTTTTT. As protein: CAGRQGLTGELFF. Together with reference TRBV28 and TRBJ2-2, the CDR3 gives the full variable domain: DVKVTQSSRYLVKRTGEKVFLECVQDMDHENMFWYRQDPGLGLRLIYFSYDVKMKEKGDIPEGYSVSREKKERFSLILESASTNQTSMYLCAGRQGLTGELFFGEGSRLTVL.